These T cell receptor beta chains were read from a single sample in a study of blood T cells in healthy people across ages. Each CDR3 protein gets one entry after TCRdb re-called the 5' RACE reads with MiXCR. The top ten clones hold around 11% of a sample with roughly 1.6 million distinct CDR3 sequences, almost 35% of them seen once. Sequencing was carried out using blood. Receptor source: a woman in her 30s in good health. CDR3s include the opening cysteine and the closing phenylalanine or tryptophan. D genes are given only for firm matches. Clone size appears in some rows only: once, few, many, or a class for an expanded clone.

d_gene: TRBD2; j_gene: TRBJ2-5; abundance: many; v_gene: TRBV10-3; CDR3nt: TGTGCCATCAGTGGTACTAGCGGGACGGAGACCCAGTACTTC; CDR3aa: CAISGTSGTETQYF
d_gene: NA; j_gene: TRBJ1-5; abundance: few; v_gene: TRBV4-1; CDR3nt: TGCGCCAGCAGCCCCGGGGCACTTGTAAGCAATCAGCCCCAGCATTTT; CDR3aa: CASSPGALVSNQPQHF
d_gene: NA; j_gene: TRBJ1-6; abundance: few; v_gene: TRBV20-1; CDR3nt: TGCAGTGCTAGGCGGCAGCTTAATAATTCACCCCTCCACTTT; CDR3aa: CSARRQLNNSPLHF
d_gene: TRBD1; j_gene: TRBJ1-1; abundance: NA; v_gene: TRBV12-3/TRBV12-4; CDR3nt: TGTGCCAGCAGTATCAGGGGGATTGGCGCTGAAGCTTTCTTT; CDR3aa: CASSIRGIGAEAFF
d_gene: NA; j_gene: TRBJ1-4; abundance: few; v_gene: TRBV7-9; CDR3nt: TGTGCCAGCAGCTTATCGAGGCATGAAAAACTGTTTTTT; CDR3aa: CASSLSRHEKLFF
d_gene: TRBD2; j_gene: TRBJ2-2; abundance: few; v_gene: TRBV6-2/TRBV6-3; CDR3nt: TGTGCCAGCAGCCTCGCTCTAGCGGGAGGAAGCACCGGGGAGCTGTTTTTT; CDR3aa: CASSLALAGGSTGELFF
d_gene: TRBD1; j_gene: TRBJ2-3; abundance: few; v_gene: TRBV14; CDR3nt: TGTGCCAGCAGCGTGGACAGGGAGAGCACAGATACGCAGTATTTT; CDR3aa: CASSVDRESTDTQYF
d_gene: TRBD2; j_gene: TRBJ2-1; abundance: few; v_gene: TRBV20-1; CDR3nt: TGCAGTGCTCGGAGCAGCCGGGGGGGAACCTACAATGAGCAGTTCTTC; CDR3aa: CSARSSRGGTYNEQFF
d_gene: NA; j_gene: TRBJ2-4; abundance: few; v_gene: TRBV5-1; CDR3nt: TGCGCCAGCAGCCTCAGGGGTTCGAACATTCAGTACTTC; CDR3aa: CASSLRGSNIQYF
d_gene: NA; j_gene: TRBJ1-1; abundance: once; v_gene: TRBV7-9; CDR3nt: TGTGCCTGCAGCGCGCTTCGGGGGGGTGAGCCCGAAGCTTTCTTT; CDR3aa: CACSALRGGEPEAFF
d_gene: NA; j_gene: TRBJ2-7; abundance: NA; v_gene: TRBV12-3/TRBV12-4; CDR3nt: TGTGCCAGCAGTTTAAGGCGGGCTCGGATTAACACCTACGAGCAGTACTTC; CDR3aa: CASSLRRARINTYEQYF
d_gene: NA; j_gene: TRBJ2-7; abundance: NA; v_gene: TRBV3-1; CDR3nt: TGTGCCAGCGGCCAAGTGTCCTACGAGCAGTACTTC; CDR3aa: CASGQVSYEQYF
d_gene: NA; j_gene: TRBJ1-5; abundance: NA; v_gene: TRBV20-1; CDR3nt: TGCAGTGCTAGATGGCCCCGGGACCCTTCCCCCCAGCATTTT; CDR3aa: CSARWPRDPSPQHF
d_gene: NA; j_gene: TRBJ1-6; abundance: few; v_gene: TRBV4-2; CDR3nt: TGTGCCAGCAGCCAAGAAGCAAATTCACCCCTCCACTTT; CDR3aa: CASSQEANSPLHF
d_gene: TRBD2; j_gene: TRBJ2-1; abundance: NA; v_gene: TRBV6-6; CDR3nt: TGTGCCACCTTAGCGGGGGGAGGTTACAATGAGCAGTTCTTC; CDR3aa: CATLAGGGYNEQFF
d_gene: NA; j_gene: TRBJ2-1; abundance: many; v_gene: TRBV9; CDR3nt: TGTGCCAGCAGCCCGACTGTGTACAATGAGCAGTTCTTC; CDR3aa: CASSPTVYNEQFF
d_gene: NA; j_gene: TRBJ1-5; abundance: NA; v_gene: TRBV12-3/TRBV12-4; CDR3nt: TGTGCCAGCGGTCAGGGGAAGGGCCAGCCCCAGCATTTT; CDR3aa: CASGQGKGQPQHF
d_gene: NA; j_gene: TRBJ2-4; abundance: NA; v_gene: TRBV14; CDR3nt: TGTGCCAGCAGCCAGGCCAGAGGGGGGGCCAAAAACATTCAGTACTTC; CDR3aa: CASSQARGGAKNIQYF
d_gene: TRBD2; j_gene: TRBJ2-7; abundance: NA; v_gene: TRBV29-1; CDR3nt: TGCAGCGTTGAAAATTTCGGGACTAGCGGACCTTACGAGCAGTACTTC; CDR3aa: CSVENFGTSGPYEQYF
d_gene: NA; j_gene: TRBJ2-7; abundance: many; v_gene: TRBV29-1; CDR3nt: TGCAGCGTCATACTAGATAACTACTACGAGCAGTACTTC; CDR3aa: CSVILDNYYEQYF
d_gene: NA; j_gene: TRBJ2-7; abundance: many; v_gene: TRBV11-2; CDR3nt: TGTGCCAGCAGTCGCGACTGGCAGGAGCAGTACTTC; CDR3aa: CASSRDWQEQYF
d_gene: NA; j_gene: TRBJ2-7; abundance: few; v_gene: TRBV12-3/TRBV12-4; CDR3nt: TGTGCCAGCAGTTCCCTATTCAACAGCGACGAGCAGTACTTC; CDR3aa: CASSSLFNSDEQYF
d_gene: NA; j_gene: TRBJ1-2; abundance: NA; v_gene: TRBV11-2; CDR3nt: TGTGCCAGCAGCCCAACGTCGGGGTTAAAGAGGGGAGGCTACACCTTC; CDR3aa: CASSPTSGLKRGGYTF
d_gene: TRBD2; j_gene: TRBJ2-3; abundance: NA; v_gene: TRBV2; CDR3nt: TGTGCCAGCAGTGTCAGTACTAGCGGGGGCCATGACACAGATACGCAGTATTTT; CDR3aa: CASSVSTSGGHDTDTQYF
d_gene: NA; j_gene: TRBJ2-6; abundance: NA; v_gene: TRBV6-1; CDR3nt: TGTGCCAGCAGTGAAGCTGACAGACCTGGGGCCAACGTCCTGACTTTC; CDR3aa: CASSEADRPGANVLTF
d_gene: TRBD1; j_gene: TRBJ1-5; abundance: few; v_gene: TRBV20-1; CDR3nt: TGCAGTGCCCCTAGACAGGGGGCAGGGGGAGATCAGCCCCAGCATTTT; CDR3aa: CSAPRQGAGGDQPQHF
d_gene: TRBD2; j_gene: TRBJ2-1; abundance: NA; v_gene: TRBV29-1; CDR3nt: TGCAGCGTAGACGGACTAGCAGGGAGCTCTAATGAGCAGTTCTTC; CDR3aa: CSVDGLAGSSNEQFF
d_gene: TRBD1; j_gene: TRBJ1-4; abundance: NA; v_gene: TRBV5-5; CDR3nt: TGTGCCAGCAGCCGCGGACAGGGGTTAAAACTGTTTTTT; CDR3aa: CASSRGQGLKLFF
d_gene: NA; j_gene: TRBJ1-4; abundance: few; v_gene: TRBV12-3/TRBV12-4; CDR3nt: TGTGCCAGCCGTGAACCCGGGCCTGAAAAACTGTTTTTT; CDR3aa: CASREPGPEKLFF
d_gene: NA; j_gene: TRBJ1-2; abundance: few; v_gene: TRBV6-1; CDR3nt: TGTGCCAGCAGTGCTGGCGACAGTAACTATGGCTACACCTTC; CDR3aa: CASSAGDSNYGYTF
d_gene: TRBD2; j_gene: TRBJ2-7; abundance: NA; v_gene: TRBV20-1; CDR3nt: TGCAGTGCTAGGGGACTAGCTCGAGAGACTCAGTACTTC; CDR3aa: CSARGLARETQYF
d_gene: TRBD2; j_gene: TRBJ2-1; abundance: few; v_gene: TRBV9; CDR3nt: TGTGCCAGCAGCGGGAGCGGGAGTACCCACAATGAGCAGTTCTTC; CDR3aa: CASSGSGSTHNEQFF
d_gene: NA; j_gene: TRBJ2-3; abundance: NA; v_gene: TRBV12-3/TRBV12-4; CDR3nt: TGTGCCAGCAGGGGCGAAAGGGTGAGAGCAGATACGCAGTATTTT; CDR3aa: CASRGERVRADTQYF
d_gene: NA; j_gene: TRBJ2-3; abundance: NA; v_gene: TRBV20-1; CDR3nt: TGCAGTGCTATGGTCAGGGTTGCAGATACGCAGTATTTT; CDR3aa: CSAMVRVADTQYF
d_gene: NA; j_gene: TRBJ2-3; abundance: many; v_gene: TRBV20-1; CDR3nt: TGCAGTGCTAGAGCCCTGACTGGCTCAGATACGCAGTATTTT; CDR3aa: CSARALTGSDTQYF
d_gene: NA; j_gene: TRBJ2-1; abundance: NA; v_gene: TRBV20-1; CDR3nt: TGCAGTGCTAGAGGGGGGCTAGCGGCGTACAATGAGCAGTTCTTC; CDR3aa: CSARGGLAAYNEQFF
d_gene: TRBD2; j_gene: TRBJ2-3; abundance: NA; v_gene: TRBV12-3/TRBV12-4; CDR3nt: TGTGCCAGCAGTTTATCACTAGCGGCCTACACAGATACGCAGTATTTT; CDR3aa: CASSLSLAAYTDTQYF
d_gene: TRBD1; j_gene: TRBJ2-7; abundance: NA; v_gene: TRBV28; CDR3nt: TGTGCCAGCAGTCAAACAGGGGACGGCGAGCAGTACTTC; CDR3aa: CASSQTGDGEQYF
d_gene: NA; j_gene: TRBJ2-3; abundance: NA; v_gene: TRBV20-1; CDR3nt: TGCAGTGCTAGAGATTGGACTGGAGATACGCAGTATTTT; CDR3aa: CSARDWTGDTQYF
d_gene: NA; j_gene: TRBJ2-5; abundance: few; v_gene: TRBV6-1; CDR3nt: TGTGCCAGCACTCGGCAGGACAACCAAGAGACCCAGTACTTC; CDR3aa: CASTRQDNQETQYF
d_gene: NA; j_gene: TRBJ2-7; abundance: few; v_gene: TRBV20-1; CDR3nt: TGCAGTGCTTCCAATCTCCTTACCTCCTACGAGCAGTACTTC; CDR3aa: CSASNLLTSYEQYF
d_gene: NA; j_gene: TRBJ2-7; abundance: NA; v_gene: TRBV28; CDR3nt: TGTGCCAGCAGCCATGCGGTGGTAGGCGAGCAGTACTTC; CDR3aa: CASSHAVVGEQYF
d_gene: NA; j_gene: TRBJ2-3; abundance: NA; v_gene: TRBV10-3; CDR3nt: TGTGCCATCAGTGACGGGGTAGGGAGCACAGATACGCAGTATTTT; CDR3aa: CAISDGVGSTDTQYF
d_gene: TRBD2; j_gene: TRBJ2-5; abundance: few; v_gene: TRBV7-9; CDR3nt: TGTGCCAGCAGGGGACTAGTTGCCCAAGAGACCCAGTACTTC; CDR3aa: CASRGLVAQETQYF
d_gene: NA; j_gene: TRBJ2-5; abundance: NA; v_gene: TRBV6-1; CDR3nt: TGTGCCAGCAGTGACCAGGACGAGACCCAGTACTTC; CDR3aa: CASSDQDETQYF
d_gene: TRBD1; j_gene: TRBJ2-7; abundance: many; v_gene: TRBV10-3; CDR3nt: TGTGCCATCAGCCCGGGACAGAACTCCTACGAGCAGTACTTC; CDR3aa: CAISPGQNSYEQYF
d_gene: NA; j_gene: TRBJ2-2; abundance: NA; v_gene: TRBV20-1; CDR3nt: TGCAGTGCTGACATTGCCGGGGAGCTGTTTTTT; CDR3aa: CSADIAGELFF
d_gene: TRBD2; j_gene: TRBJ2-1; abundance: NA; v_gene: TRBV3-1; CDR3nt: TGTGCCAGCAGCCAACTTACCGGGACTAGCGGGAACAATGAGCAGTTCTTC; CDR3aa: CASSQLTGTSGNNEQFF
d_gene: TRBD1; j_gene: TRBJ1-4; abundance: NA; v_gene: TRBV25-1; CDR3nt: TGTGCCAGCGCGGACAGGCCTAATGAAAAACTGTTTTTT; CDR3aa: CASADRPNEKLFF
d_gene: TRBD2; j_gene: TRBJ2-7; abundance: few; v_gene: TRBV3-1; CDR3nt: TGTGCCAGCAGCTCACGCGGGACTACCTACGAGCAGTACTTC; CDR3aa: CASSSRGTTYEQYF
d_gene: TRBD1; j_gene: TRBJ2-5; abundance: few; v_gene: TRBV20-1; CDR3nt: TGCAGTGCTTTCCGTACAGGGGGAGAGACCCAGTACTTC; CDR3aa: CSAFRTGGETQYF
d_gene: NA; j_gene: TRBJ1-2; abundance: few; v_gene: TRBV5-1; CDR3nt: TGCGCCAGCAGCTCGAAACAGGGTGTAGGCTACACCTTC; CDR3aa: CASSSKQGVGYTF
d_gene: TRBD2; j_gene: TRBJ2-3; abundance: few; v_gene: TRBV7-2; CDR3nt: TGTGCCAGCAGCGCGGGACTAGCGGGGGGGGCAGATATGCAGTATTTT; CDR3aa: CASSAGLAGGADMQYF
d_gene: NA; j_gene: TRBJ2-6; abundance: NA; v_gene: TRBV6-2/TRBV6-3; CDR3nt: TGTGCCAGCACTCACGGTAGCTCTGGGGCCGACGTCCGGACTTTC; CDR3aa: CASTHGSSGADVRTF
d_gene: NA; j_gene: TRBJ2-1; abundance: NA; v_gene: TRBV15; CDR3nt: TGTGCCACCAGCAGAGGGGACGGGGGGCCCAATGAGCAGTTCTTC; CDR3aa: CATSRGDGGPNEQFF